This T cell receptor beta chain emerged from a study of T cell changes during pregnancy in multiple sclerosis (dated by TCRdb to about 2019). Concerning the study at large: The study looked at changes in the T cell repertoire across pregnancy in women with multiple sclerosis.

To note about this clone: Its specific antigen is unknown. The record has no base qualities; no much larger clone is one base away.

To prepare the library, the immunoSEQ multiplex PCR assay was applied. Held by TCRdb, this immuneACCESS table contains in-frame sequences only and omits some clones. Under half of the omission traces to an unresolved V gene where checked; the cause of the rest is unknown. Recorded for this sample are about 76,000 clones; 93% of them occurred a single time. The leading ten clones occupy over 2% of the sample. V was cut back by 3 bases and J by 8 bases, leaving a gap of 16 bases between them. Including cysteine and phenylalanine, the CDR3 has 14 amino acids. The retained sequence is limited to the CDR3, 42 bases, with the frame set at the first base. As encoded in the germline V gene, CDR1 is KGHSH while CDR2 is LQKENI.

The V gene is TRBV18 and the J gene is TRBJ1-2; a weak D assignment points to TRBD1 (5 bases agree). This TCR derives from a female donor with multiple sclerosis, enrolled in a pregnancy study. The sequencing used peripheral blood, collected in the second trimester of pregnancy. Read as DNA, the sequence is TGTGCCAGCTCACCGGGAACAGGCAGAGGAGGCTACACCTTC. It codes for CASSPGTGRGGYTF.